This T cell receptor (beta chain) was recorded in a study of response to subunit inactivated influenza vaccine. Study-level points and caveats: Each seasonal influenza vaccination, the authors suggested, recruits few new T cells.

Regarding this clonotype: Antigen specificity is unknown.

TCRdb analysed the RT-PCR reads with MiXCR anew, one entry per CDR3 protein. The sample records about 700,000 distinct CDR3 sequences, 14% being singletons. The CDR3 runs to 16 residues. Trimming cost V 6 bases and J 1 base, with 16 bases left between them. Germline V gene sequence: CDR1 ENHRY, CDR2 SYGVKD. V and J are TRBV10-3 and TRBJ2-1; D is uncertain. The clonotype was recovered from a man aged 45 to 65 who received an inactivated influenza vaccine. The sample was PBMCs from blood, taken less than 15 days before vaccination. CDR3 nucleotides: TGTGCCATCAGAGCCGACCCGTCCGGGTCCTACAATGAGCAGTTCTTC. Amino acids: CAIRADPSGSYNEQFF.